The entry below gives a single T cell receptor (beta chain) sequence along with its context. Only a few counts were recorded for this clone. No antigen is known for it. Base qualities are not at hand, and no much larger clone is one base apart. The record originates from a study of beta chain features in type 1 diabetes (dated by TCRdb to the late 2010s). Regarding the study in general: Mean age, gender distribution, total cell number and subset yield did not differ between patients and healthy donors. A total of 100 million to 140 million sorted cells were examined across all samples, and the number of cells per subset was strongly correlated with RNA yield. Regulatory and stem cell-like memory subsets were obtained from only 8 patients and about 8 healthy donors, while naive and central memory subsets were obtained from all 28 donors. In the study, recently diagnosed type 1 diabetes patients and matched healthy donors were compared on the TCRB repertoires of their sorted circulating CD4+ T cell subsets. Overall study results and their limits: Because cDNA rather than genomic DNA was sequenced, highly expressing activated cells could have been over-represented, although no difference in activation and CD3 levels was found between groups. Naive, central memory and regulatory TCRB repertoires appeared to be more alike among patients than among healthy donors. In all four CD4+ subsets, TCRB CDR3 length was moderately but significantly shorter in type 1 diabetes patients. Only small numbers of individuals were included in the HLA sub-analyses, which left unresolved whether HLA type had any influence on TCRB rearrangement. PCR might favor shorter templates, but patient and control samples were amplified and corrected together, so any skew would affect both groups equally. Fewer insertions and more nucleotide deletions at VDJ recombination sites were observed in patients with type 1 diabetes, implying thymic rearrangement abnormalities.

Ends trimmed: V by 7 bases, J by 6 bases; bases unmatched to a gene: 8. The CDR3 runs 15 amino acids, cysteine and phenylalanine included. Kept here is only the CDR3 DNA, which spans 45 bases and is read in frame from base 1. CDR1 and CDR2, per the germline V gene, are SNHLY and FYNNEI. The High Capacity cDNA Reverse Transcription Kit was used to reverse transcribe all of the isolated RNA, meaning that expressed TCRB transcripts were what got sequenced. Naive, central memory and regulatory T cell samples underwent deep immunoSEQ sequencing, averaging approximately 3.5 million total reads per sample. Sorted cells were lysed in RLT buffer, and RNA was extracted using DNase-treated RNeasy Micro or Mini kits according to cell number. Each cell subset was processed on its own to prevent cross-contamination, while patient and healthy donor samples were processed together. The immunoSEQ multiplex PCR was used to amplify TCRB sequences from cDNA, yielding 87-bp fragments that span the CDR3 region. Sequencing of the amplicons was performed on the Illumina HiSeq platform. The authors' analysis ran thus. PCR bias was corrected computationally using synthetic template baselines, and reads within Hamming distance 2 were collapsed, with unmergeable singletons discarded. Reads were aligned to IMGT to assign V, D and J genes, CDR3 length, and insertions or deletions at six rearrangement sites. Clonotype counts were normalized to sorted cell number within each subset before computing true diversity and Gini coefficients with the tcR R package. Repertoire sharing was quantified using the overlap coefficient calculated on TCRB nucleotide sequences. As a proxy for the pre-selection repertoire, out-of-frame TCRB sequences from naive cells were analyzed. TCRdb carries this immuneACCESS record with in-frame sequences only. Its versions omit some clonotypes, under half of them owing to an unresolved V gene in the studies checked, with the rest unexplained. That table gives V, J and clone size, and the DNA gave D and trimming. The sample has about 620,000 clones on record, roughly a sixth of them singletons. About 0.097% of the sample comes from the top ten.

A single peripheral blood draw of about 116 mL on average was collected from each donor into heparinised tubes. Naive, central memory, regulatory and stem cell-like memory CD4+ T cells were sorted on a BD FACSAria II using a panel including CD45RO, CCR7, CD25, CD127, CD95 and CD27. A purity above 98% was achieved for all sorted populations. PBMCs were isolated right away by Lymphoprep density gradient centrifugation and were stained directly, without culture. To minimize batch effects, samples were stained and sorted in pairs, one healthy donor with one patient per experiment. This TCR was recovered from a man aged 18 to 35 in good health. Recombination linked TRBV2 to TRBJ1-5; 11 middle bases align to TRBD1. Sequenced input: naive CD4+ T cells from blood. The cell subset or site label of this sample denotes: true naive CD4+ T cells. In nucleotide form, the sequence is TGTGCCAGCACCAGGGACAGGGGGTTAATTCAGCCCCAGCATTTT. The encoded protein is CASTRDRGLIQPQHF.